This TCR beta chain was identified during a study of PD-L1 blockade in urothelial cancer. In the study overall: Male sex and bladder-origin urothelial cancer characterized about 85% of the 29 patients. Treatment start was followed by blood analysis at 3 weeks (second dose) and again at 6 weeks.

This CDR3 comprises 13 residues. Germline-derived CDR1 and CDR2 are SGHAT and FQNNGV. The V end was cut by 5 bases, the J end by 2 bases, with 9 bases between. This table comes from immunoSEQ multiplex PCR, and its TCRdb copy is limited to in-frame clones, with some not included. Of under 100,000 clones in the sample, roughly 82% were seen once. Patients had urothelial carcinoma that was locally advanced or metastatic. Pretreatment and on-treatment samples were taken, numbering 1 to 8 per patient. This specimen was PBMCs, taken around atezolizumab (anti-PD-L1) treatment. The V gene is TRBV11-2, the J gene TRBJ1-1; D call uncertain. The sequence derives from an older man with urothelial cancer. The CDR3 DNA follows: TGTGCCAGCAGCCCACACGTAAACACTGAAGCTTTCTTT. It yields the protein CASSPHVNTEAFF. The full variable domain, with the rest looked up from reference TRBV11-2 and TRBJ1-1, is EAGVAQSPRYKIIEKRQSVAFWCNPISGHATLYWYQQILGQGPKLLIQFQNNGVVDDSQLPKDRFSAERLKGVDSTLKIQPAKLEDSAVYLCASSPHVNTEAFFGQGTRLTVV.